Following are 8 T cell receptor beta chains from one sample sequenced in a study of a mutant IDH1 vaccine in newly diagnosed glioma. As for time point: week 35, safety follow-up. The study gave 300 ug of mutant IDH1 20-mer peptide per vaccine dose, with topical imiquimod. Measured with immunoSEQ multiplex PCR; TCRdb has only the in-frame clones, and not every one. The table lists tens of thousands of clones, 70% to 80% of them singletons. For these receptors, no antigen is known. This specimen consisted of PBMCs, obtained from a glioma patient whose treatment included an IDH1 peptide vaccine. These receptors all come from a middle-aged man with glioma.

V is TRBV6-5 and J is TRBJ2-7, with 10 bases matching TRBD1. Germline lookup yields CDR1 MNHEY and CDR2 SVGAGI. V trimming: 5 bases; J trimming: 3 bases; junction bases outside the gene matches: 7. The CDR3 extends over 15 amino acids. The CDR3 spells CASSQGTGVGYEQYF. The CDR3 DNA is TGTGCCAGCAGTCAAGGGACAGGGGTAGGCTACGAGCAGTACTTC.

The V and J genes are TRBV6-4 and TRBJ2-3; either TRBD1 or TRBD2 may fit D (5 bases each). The CDR3 is made up of 16 amino acids. Germline V gene lookup returns CDR1 MRHNA and CDR2 SNTAGT. Trimming removed 6 bases at V and 2 bases at J, with 18 bases between. The DNA for the CDR3 is TGTGCCAGCAGGCCCAGAGGGGACGGCGCCACAGATACGCAGTATTTT. The encoded protein is CASRPRGDGATDTQYF.

V gene TRBV2 combines with J gene TRBJ2-1, with TRBD2 as a possible D gene (5 bases). V was trimmed by 4 bases and J by 6 bases, leaving 16 bases between them. Per germline, CDR1 SNHLY and CDR2 FYNNEI. This CDR3 spans 15 amino acids. CDR3 DNA sequence: TGTGCCAGCAGTGCGCTCGCGGCGGGTCTCAATGAGCAGTTCTTC. Encoded protein: CASSALAAGLNEQFF. Based on the CDR3 plus reference TRBV2 and TRBJ2-1, the full variable domain is EPEVTQTPSHQVTQMGQEVILRCVPISNHLYFYWYRQILGQKVEFLVSFYNNEISEKSEIFDDQFSVERPDGSNFTLKIRSTKLEDSAMYFCASSALAAGLNEQFFGPGTRLTVL.

V gene TRBV4-2 combines with J gene TRBJ1-3, with TRBD1 matching over 9 bases. J gave up 2 bases and V 4 bases, and 3 bases lay outside the gene matches. The CDR3 has 15 amino acids. Germline V gene lookup returns CDR1 LGHNA and CDR2 YNFKEQ. CDR3 sequence reads: CASSPRQGAGNTIYF. CDR3 DNA: TGTGCCAGCAGCCCCCGACAGGGGGCTGGAAACACCATATATTTT.

This rearrangement joins TRBV7-8 to TRBJ2-5, with a possible D match to TRBD2 (5 bases). The CDR3 has 12 residues. Germline V CDR1 and CDR2: SGHVS, FQNEAQ. Trimming removed 6 bases at V and 5 bases at J, with 10 bases between. The CDR3 is CASSKRLETQYF. The CDR3 DNA is TGTGCCAGCAGTAAGCGGTTGGAGACCCAGTACTTC.

This chain links TRBV7-7 with TRBJ1-4, with 9 bases matching TRBD1. CDR3 length: 13 amino acids. Germline V CDR1 and CDR2: SSHAT, FNYEAQ (reference sequence). The J segment lost 8 bases and the V segment lost 10 bases, leaving 8 bases of the junction unmatched. The CDR3 is CAIWDRVLEKLFF. The CDR3, as DNA: TGTGCCATCTGGGACAGGGTTTTAGAAAAACTGTTTTTT.

This clone was counted only a few times. The chain recombines TRBV29-1 with TRBJ1-1; 10 bases fit TRBD1. With 7 bases clipped from V and 5 bases from J, the junction kept 7 bases outside the gene matches. This CDR3 has 13 amino acids. Looked up from germline, CDR1 is SQVTM and CDR2 is ANQGSEA. The CDR3 nucleotides are TGCAGCGCTGGACAGGGGGTTGGGACTGAAGCTTTCTTT. It is translated as CSAGQGVGTEAFF.

This clone has only a few counts. The chain employs TRBV5-1 and TRBJ2-7, with D perhaps being TRBD1 or TRBD2 (5 bases each). CDR1 SGHRS and CDR2 YFSETQ come from the germline V gene. V gave up 0 bases and J gave up 6 bases, with 10 bases separating them. This CDR3 region has 13 residues. The CDR3 coding sequence is TGCGCCAGCAGCTTGGGACAGAGGGTCGAGCAGTACTTC. Protein: CASSLGQRVEQYF.